This TCR beta chain was sequenced during a study of T cell repertoires in cytomegalovirus infection. V lost 0 bases and J lost 1, with 3 bases in between. CDR1 is SGHNT, CDR2 YENEEA, per germline. The CDR3 totals 14 residues. TCRdb passed the reads through MiXCR, listing each CDR3 protein once. The sample includes about 250,000 distinct CDR3 sequences, 6.5% of them seen just once. This clonotype was recorded at least ten times. The sequencing input was PBMCs. The chain couples TRBV11-3 to TRBJ2-2; D not certain. The receptor was derived from a human donor in good health (CMV status not recorded). Some clones in this sample may be carry-over from other donors' samples. CDR3 sequence: CASSLELNTGELFF. CDR3 nucleotides: TGTGCCAGCAGCTTAGAGCTGAACACCGGGGAGCTGTTTTTT.